This T cell receptor (beta chain) was identified in a study of cytomegalovirus exposure and HLA in healthy donors. Study-wide results and caveats: Earlier analysis looked at TCR beta V segments, and most were productive about 87% or about 30% of the time.

CDR3 length equals 14 residues. Germline CDR1 LGHNT, CDR2 FRNRAP. Trimming pared 6 bases from V and 0 bases from J, leaving 9 bases between. PCR was performed using 60 Vbeta and 13 Jbeta primers. Sequencing used immunoSEQ multiplex PCR; TCRdb keeps in-frame clones, though not all of them. In the table there are over 100,000 clones, approximately 79% of which are singletons. In the case of this clone: The antigen remains unidentified.

Sample: PBMCs. This rearrangement joins TRBV12-5 to TRBJ1-3, with D unclear. The receptor was isolated from a man between 25 and 39 years old in good health and CMV-seronegative. The CDR3 nucleotides are TGTGCTAGTGGCCCGGGAGACTCTGGAAACACCATATATTTT. Its protein is CASGPGDSGNTIYF.